One sample yielded the 4 T cell receptor beta chains listed below, sequenced in a study of blood T cell repertoires in COVID-19. Generated by immunoSEQ multiplex PCR, the TCRdb table keeps only in-frame clones and is missing some. The data contain under 80,000 clones, about 88% of them singletons. Sample: peripheral blood. The receptors were sampled from a man in his 70s with active COVID-19.

The chain couples TRBV27 to TRBJ2-7, with D possibly matching TRBD1 (6 bases). V lost 5 bases and J lost 4, with 9 bases in between. Germline CDR1 reads MNHEY; CDR2 reads SMNVEV (reference sequence). The CDR3 totals 12 residues. In DNA, the CDR3 is TGTGCCAGCAGTGACGGACAGTACGAGCAGTACTTC. Translating gives CASSDGQYEQYF.

This chain connects TRBV5-6 to TRBJ2-1; D is undetermined. Looked up from germline, CDR1 is SGHDT and CDR2 is YYEEEE. This CDR3 has 11 amino acids. V was trimmed by 3 bases and J by 7 bases, leaving 5 bases between them. In DNA form, the CDR3 reads TGTGCCAGCAGCTCCACAAATGAGCAGTTCTTC. This translates into CASSSTNEQFF.

The V and J genes are TRBV18 and TRBJ2-1; 11 positions agree with TRBD1. The CDR3 sequence is 19 residues long. CDR1 KGHSH and CDR2 LQKENI come from the germline V gene. V shed 3 bases, J shed 4 bases, and the junction held 14 bases outside the gene matches. CDR3 amino acids: CASSPGAQPGTGGYNEQFF. In DNA form, the CDR3 reads TGTGCCAGCTCACCGGGGGCCCAACCCGGGACAGGGGGTTACAATGAGCAGTTCTTC.

V is TRBV5-4 and J is TRBJ1-6, with 10 bases lining up with TRBD1. The germline V gene encodes CDR1 SGHNT and CDR2 YYREEE (reference sequence). The CDR3 loop spans 15 amino acids. V trimming: 4 bases; J trimming: 8 bases; junction bases outside the gene matches: 6. CDR3 coding DNA: TGTGCCAGCAGCGGGGGACAGGGGCTCGATTCACCCCTCCACTTT. Translating it yields CASSGGQGLDSPLHF.